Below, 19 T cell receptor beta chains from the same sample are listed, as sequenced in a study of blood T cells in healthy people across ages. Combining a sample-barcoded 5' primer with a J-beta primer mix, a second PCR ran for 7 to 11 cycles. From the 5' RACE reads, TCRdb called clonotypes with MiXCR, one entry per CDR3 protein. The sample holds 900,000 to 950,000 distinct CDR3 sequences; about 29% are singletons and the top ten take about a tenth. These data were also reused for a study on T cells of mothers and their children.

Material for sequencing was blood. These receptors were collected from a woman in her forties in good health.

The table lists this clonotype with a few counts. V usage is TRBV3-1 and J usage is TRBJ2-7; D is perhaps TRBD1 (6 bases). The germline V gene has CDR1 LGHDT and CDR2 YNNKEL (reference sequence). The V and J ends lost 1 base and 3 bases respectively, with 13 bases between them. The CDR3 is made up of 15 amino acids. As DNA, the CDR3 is TGTGCCAGCAGCCAAGTACCCGGGACAAACTACGAGCAGTACTTC. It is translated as CASSQVPGTNYEQYF.

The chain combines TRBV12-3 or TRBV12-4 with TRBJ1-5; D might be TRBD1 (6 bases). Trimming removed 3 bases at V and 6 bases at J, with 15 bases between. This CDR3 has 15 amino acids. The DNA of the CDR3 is TGTGCCAGCAGTTTTATTATGGGGGGCGGTCAGCCCCAGCATTTT. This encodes CASSFIMGGGQPQHF.

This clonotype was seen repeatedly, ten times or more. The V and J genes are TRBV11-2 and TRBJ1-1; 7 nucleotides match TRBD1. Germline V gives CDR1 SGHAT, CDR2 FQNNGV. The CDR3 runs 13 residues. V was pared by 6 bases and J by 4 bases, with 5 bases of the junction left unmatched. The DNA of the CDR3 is TGTGCCAGCAGAATAGGGGGCCGCACTGAAGCTTTCTTT. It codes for CASRIGGRTEAFF.

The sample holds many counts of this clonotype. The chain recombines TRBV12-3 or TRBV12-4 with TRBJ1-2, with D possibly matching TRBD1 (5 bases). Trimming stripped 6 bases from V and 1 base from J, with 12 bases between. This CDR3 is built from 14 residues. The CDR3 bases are TGTGCCAGCAGGAGCGCAGGGAGTAACTATGGCTACACCTTC. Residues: CASRSAGSNYGYTF.

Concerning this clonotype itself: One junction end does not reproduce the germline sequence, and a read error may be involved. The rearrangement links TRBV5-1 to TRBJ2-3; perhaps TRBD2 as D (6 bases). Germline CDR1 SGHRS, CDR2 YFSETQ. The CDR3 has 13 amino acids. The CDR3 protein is CASSWEVTDTQYF. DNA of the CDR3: TGTGCCAGCAGCTGGGAGGTCACAGATACGCAGTATTTT. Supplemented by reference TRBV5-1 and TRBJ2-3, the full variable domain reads KAGVTQTPRYLIKTRGQQVTLSCSPISGHRSVSWYQQTPGQGLQFLFEYFSETQRNKGNFPGRFSGRQFSNSRSEMNVSTLELGDSALYLCASSWEVTDTQYFGPGTRLTVL.

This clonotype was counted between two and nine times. CDR3 coding DNA: TGCAGTGCTCCGCAGGGGGTCTACGAGCAGTACTTC. Its translation: CSAPQGVYEQYF. The chain has TRBV20-1 and TRBJ2-7, with 7 bases fitting TRBD1. The CDR3 loop spans 12 amino acids. CDR1 and CDR2 from the germline V gene are DFQATT and SNEGSKA (reference sequence). V gave up 5 bases and J gave up 3 bases; unmatched junction bases: 4.

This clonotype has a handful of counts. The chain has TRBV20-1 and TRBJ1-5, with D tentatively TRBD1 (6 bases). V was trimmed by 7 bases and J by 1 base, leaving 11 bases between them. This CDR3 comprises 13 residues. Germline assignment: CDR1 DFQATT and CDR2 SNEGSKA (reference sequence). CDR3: CSVTGISNQPQHF. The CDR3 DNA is TGCAGTGTAACAGGGATCAGCAATCAGCCCCAGCATTTT.

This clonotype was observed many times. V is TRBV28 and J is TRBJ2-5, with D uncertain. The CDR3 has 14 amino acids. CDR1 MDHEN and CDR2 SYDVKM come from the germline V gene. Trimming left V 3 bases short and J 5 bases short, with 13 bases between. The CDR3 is CASSFYRSSETQYF. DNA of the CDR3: TGTGCCAGCAGTTTTTATCGGAGCTCGGAGACCCAGTACTTC.

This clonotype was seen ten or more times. CDR3 sequence (DNA): TGCGCCAGCAGCTTGGCCGCGGCAGGGGGTCGCCTCCAAACGCACGAGCAGTACTTC. This sequence encodes CASSLAAAGGRLQTHEQYF. The rearrangement uses TRBV5-1 and TRBJ2-7; 7 nucleotides agree with TRBD1. V dropped 0 bases and J dropped 5; count of bases not matched to a gene: 20. Looked up from germline, CDR1 is SGHRS and CDR2 is YFSETQ. This CDR3 has 19 residues.

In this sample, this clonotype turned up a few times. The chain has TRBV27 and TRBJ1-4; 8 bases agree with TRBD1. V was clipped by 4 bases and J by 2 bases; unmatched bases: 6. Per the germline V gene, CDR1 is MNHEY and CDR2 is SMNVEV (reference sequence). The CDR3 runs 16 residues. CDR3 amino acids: CASSSDRVGTNEKLFF. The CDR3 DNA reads TGTGCCAGCAGTTCGGACAGGGTGGGGACTAATGAAAAACTGTTTTTT.

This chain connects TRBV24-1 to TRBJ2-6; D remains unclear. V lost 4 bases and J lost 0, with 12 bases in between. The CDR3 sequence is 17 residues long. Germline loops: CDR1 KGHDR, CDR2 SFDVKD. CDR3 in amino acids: CATSDGRVYSGANVLTF. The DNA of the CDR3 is TGTGCCACCAGTGACGGCAGAGTCTACTCTGGGGCCAACGTCCTGACTTTC.

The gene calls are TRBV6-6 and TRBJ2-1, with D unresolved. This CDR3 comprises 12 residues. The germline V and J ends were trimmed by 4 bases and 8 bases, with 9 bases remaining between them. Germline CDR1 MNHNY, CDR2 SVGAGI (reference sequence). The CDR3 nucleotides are TGTGCCAGCAGTTTCGTAGGAGATGAGCAGTTCTTC. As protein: CASSFVGDEQFF.

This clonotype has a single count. For the CDR3, the DNA is TGTGCCAGCAGGCATTACCGGACAGGTGAAGCTTTCTTT. Translating it yields CASRHYRTGEAFF. The rearrangement joins TRBV28 to TRBJ1-1; 7 positions match TRBD1. Germline trimming cut 6 bases from V and 7 bases from J; bases unmatched to any gene: 8. This CDR3 spans 13 amino acids. In germline, CDR1 is MDHEN, CDR2 SYDVKM.

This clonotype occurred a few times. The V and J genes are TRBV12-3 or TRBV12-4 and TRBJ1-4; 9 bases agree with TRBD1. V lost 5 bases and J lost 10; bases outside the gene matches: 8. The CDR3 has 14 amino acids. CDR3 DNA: TGTGCCAGCAGTGTCCGACAGGGGGGGGGAAAACTGTTTTTT. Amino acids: CASSVRQGGGKLFF.

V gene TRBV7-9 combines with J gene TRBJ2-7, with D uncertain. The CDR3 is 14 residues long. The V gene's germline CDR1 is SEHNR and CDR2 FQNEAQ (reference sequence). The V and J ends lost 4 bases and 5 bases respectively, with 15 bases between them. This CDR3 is CASSSPKSGHEQYF. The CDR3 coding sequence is TGTGCCAGCAGCTCACCAAAATCTGGCCACGAGCAGTACTTC.

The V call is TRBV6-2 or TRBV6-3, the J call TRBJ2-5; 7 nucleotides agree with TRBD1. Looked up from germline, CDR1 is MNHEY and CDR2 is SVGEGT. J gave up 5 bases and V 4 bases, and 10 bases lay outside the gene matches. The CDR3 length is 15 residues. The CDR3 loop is CASSFPSTGLETQYF. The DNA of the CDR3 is TGTGCCAGCAGTTTCCCATCGACAGGGCTGGAGACCCAGTACTTC.

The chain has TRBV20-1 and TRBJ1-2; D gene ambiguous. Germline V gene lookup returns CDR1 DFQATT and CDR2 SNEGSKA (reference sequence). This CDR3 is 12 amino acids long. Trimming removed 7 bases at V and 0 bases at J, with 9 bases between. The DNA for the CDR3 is TGCAGTGTTGTACAGACTAACTATGGCTACACCTTC. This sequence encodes CSVVQTNYGYTF.

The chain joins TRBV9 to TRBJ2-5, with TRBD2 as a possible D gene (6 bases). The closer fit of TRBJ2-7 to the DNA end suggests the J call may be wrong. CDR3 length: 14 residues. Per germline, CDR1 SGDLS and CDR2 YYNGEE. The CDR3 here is CASSREGGASEQYF. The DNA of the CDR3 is TGTGCCAGCAGCCGGGAAGGCGGGGCGTCCGAGCAGTACTTC.

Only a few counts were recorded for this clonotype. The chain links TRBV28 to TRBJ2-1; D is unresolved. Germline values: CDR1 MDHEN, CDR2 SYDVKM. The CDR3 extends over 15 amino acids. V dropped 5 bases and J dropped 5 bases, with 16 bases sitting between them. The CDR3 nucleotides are TGTGCCAGCAGTCCCCTAGGCCGCGGCGACAATGAGCAGTTCTTC. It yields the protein CASSPLGRGDNEQFF.